The 27 T cell receptor beta chains below come from one sample, sequenced in a study of CD8 T cells in Susac syndrome. RNA was extracted with the RNeasy kit, and a quantity of roughly 0.5 to 1 ug was reverse transcribed using random hexamers. TCRdb passed the immunoSEQ multiplex PCR reads through MiXCR, listing each CDR3 protein once. The sample records some 150,000 distinct CDR3 sequences, about 94% being singletons. Sequenced: CD8+ T cells from PBMCs. These TCRs come from a human donor with multiple sclerosis.

The chain has TRBV20-1 and TRBJ1-1; D not resolved. V dropped 2 bases and J dropped 7 bases, with 11 bases sitting between them. Germline loops: CDR1 DFQATT, CDR2 SNEGSKA (reference sequence). The CDR3 spans 12 residues. CDR3 DNA sequence: TGCAGTGCTAGAAAAGGGTACCGTGAAGCTTTCTTT. It is translated as CSARKGYREAFF.

The rearrangement joins TRBV16 to TRBJ2-7, with a tentative D call TRBD1 (5 bases). V was cut by 5 bases and J by 2 bases, with 16 bases left in between. Germline CDR1 and CDR2: KGHSY and FQNENV. The CDR3 totals 15 residues. The CDR3 coding sequence is TGTGCCAGCAGCTCCCCCCACGACAGCCCCTACGAGCAGTACTTC. Translation gives CASSSPHDSPYEQYF.

The CDR3 sequence is CASSLARVTEAFF. CDR3 sequence (DNA): TGTGCCAGCAGTTTAGCCAGGGTCACTGAAGCTTTCTTT. V usage is TRBV12-3 or TRBV12-4 and J usage is TRBJ1-1; possible D gene TRBD1, 5 bases. V lost 0 bases, J lost 4 bases, and 6 bases lay in between. The CDR3 totals 13 residues.

V is TRBV19 and J is TRBJ2-7, with 8 bases identical to TRBD1. Germline trimming cut 10 bases from V and 13 bases from J; bases unmatched to any gene: 12. This CDR3 is built from 11 residues. Germline V gene sequence: CDR1 LNHDA, CDR2 SQIVND (reference sequence). CDR3 nucleotides: TGTGCCACCTTGGGGCGGGACAGGTATTACTTC. Protein sequence: CATLGRDRYYF.

This chain links TRBV7-8 with TRBJ1-5, with TRBD1 identical over 9 bases. CDR3 size: 17 residues. The germline gives CDR1 SGHVS, CDR2 FQNEAQ. V was clipped by 2 bases and J by 2 bases; unmatched bases: 7. This CDR3 is CASSLMGGDRGNQPQHF. The CDR3 nucleotides are TGTGCCAGCAGCTTAATGGGAGGGGACAGGGGCAATCAGCCCCAGCATTTT.

The chain couples TRBV27 to TRBJ2-7; D ambiguous. From germline, CDR1 is MNHEY and CDR2 SMNVEV (reference sequence). Deletions cut 1 base from V and 3 bases from J, with 16 bases between. The CDR3 covers 16 residues. The CDR3: CASSLYGRMGLYEQYF. The CDR3 nucleotides are TGTGCCAGCAGTTTATACGGCAGAATGGGCCTCTACGAGCAGTACTTC.

The chain employs TRBV9 and TRBJ2-5; D call uncertain. The germline V and J ends were trimmed by 0 bases and 5 bases, with 11 bases remaining between them. In germline, CDR1 is SGDLS, CDR2 YYNGEE. This CDR3 spans 14 amino acids. Here the CDR3 reads CASSVGSSSETQYF. The CDR3 nucleotides are TGTGCCAGCAGCGTAGGATCCTCCTCTGAGACCCAGTACTTC.

A single count supports this clonotype. The chain has TRBV13 and TRBJ2-6; D not resolved. Per the germline V gene, CDR1 is PRHDT and CDR2 is FYEKMQ (reference sequence). The CDR3 has 16 residues. V lost 3 bases to trimming and J lost 0 bases, with 9 bases between them. CDR3 DNA sequence: TGTGCCAGCAGCTTGTACAGTAGCTCTGGGGCCAACGTCCTGACTTTC. Encoded protein: CASSLYSSSGANVLTF.

This chain uses TRBV7-9 with TRBJ2-1; the D gene is possibly TRBD2 (6 bases). Germline assignment: CDR1 SEHNR and CDR2 FQNEAQ (reference sequence). The CDR3 is made up of 16 amino acids. V was clipped by 1 base and J by 4 bases, with 14 bases between them. CDR3 in DNA: TGTGCCAGCAGCTTAGTCCCCGGGACTTCATACAATGAGCAGTTCTTC. It is translated as CASSLVPGTSYNEQFF. The whole variable domain, remainder taken from reference TRBV7-9 and TRBJ2-1, is DTGVSQNPRHKITKRGQNVTFRCDPISEHNRLYWYRQTLGQGPEFLTYFQNEAQLEKSRLLSDRFSAERPKGSFSTLEIQRTEQGDSAMYLCASSLVPGTSYNEQFFGPGTRLTVL.

This chain links TRBV9 with TRBJ2-3, with D unresolved. Germline V lookup: CDR1 SGDLS, CDR2 YYNGEE. V lost 4 bases to trimming and J lost 6 bases, with 12 bases between them. The CDR3 extends over 13 amino acids. In DNA, the CDR3 is TGTGCCAGCAGCAGACAAGTCCTGGATACGCAGTATTTT. Its translation: CASSRQVLDTQYF.

J is TRBJ1-1 and V is TRBV20-1; possible D gene TRBD1, 6 bases. Germline values: CDR1 DFQATT, CDR2 SNEGSKA (reference sequence). V lost 5 bases, J lost 6 bases, and 13 bases lay in between. The CDR3 is made up of 12 amino acids. Here the CDR3 DNA reads TGCAGTGCTGGGGGGACACGCCCTGAAGCTTTCTTT. Translating gives CSAGGTRPEAFF.

The rearrangement links TRBV5-4 to TRBJ1-2, with D tentatively TRBD1 (5 bases). This CDR3 has 12 amino acids. CDR1 is SGHNT and CDR2 is YYREEE in the germline V gene (reference sequence). V dropped 2 bases and J dropped 8 bases, with 10 bases sitting between them. The CDR3 protein is CASSFPGKGYTF. CDR3 nucleotides: TGTGCCAGCAGCTTCCCAGGGAAAGGCTACACCTTC.

The chain has TRBV23-1 and TRBJ2-5; a weak D match, TRBD2 (5 bases). TRBV23-1 is assigned to the ORF class and has an uncertain function. The CDR3 is made up of 15 amino acids. V dropped 2 bases and J dropped 7 bases, with 17 bases sitting between them. For the CDR3, the DNA is TGCGCCAGCAGTCAACCCCGGTCCACGGCGGGGACCCAGTACTTC. It translates to CASSQPRSTAGTQYF.

The chain couples TRBV29-1 to TRBJ2-7; 9 bases agree with TRBD1. V lost 6 bases and J lost 2; bases outside the gene matches: 5. This CDR3 contains 13 residues. The V gene's germline CDR1 is SQVTM and CDR2 ANQGSEA. This CDR3 reads CSVRRQGAYEQYF. In DNA, the CDR3 is TGCAGCGTCCGCAGACAGGGGGCCTACGAGCAGTACTTC.

V is TRBV24-1 and J is TRBJ2-1, with 10 bases lining up with TRBD2. V dropped 1 base and J dropped 8; count of bases not matched to a gene: 1. Germline-derived CDR1 and CDR2 are KGHDR and SFDVKD. The CDR3 consists of 14 residues. Here the CDR3 reads CATSDLSGGDEQFF. The DNA for the CDR3 is TGTGCCACCAGTGATTTAAGCGGGGGGGATGAGCAGTTCTTC.

The CDR3 loop is CASSQVTPGLAGGPGFF. CDR3 sequence (DNA): TGTGCCAGCAGCCAAGTTACACCGGGACTAGCGGGGGGGCCTGGGTTCTTC. The rearrangement links TRBV14 to TRBJ2-1; 16 bases line up with TRBD2. This CDR3 has 17 residues. V dropped 1 base and J dropped 15; count of bases not matched to a gene: 12. The V gene's germline CDR1 is SGHDN and CDR2 FVKESK. The full variable domain, rest sourced from reference TRBV14 and TRBJ2-1, is EAGVTQFPSHSVIEKGQTVTLRCDPISGHDNLYWYRRVMGKEIKFLLHFVKESKQDESGMPNNRFLAERTGGTYSTLKVQPAELEDSGVYFCASSQVTPGLAGGPGFFGPGTRLTVL.

The rearrangement joins TRBV12-3 or TRBV12-4 to TRBJ2-7, with 9 bases lining up with TRBD1. V lost 5 bases and J lost 2; bases outside the gene matches: 7. There are 15 residues in the CDR3. The CDR3 protein is CASSTPGTGTYEQYF. The CDR3, as DNA: TGTGCCAGCAGTACGCCCGGGACAGGGACCTACGAGCAGTACTTC.

The rearrangement uses TRBV7-9 and TRBJ2-1; D gene ambiguous. Germline CDR1 is SEHNR and CDR2 is FQNEAQ (reference sequence). The CDR3 has 13 residues. With 1 base removed from V and 14 bases from J, the gap between germline ends came to 15 bases. CDR3 bases: TGTGCCAGCAGCTTAGATGGCGACAACGCGAAGTTCTTC. It codes for CASSLDGDNAKFF.

This rearrangement joins TRBV9 to TRBJ2-5, with D possibly TRBD1 on 6 matching bases. The germline gives CDR1 SGDLS, CDR2 YYNGEE. V was pared by 7 bases and J by 5 bases, with 9 bases between. This CDR3 contains 11 residues. CDR3 in DNA: TGTGCCAGCGGGGGCAGGGAGACCCAGTACTTC. Translated, it gives CASGGRETQYF.

The J gene is TRBJ2-7, the V gene TRBV20-1; D may be TRBD1 or TRBD2 (5 bases each). The CDR3 sequence is 16 residues long. CDR1 is DFQATT and CDR2 is SNEGSKA in the germline V gene (reference sequence). V lost 5 bases to trimming and J lost 2 bases, with 22 bases between them. DNA for the CDR3: TGCAGTGCTCTAGGTTATGGGACCCCTTCCCCCTACGAGCAGTACTTC. This translates into CSALGYGTPSPYEQYF.

CDR3 coding DNA: TGTGCCAGCAGCGAGACAGGGGTTAACGAGCAGTACTTC. Amino acid sequence: CASSETGVNEQYF. This chain joins TRBV2 and TRBJ2-7, with TRBD1 matching 8 bases. Per germline, CDR1 SNHLY and CDR2 FYNNEI. The CDR3 consists of 13 residues. After removal of 6 bases from V and 5 bases from J, the junction contained 6 bases not matched to a gene.

The rearrangement links TRBV3-1 to TRBJ1-4, with TRBD1 as a possible D gene (5 bases). V dropped 4 bases and J dropped 8 bases, with 17 bases sitting between them. This CDR3 contains 15 residues. Germline V gives CDR1 LGHDT, CDR2 YNNKEL (reference sequence). CDR3: CASSPRQFEGEKLFF. The CDR3 nucleotides read TGTGCCAGCAGCCCCAGACAATTCGAGGGGGAAAAACTGTTTTTT.

The V and J genes are TRBV27 and TRBJ2-5, with D unresolved. Trimming stripped 8 bases from V and 4 bases from J, with 8 bases between. The CDR3 is 11 amino acids. Germline CDR1 MNHEY, CDR2 SMNVEV (reference sequence). CDR3 in amino acids: CASAPGETQYF. CDR3 DNA: TGTGCCAGCGCCCCTGGAGAGACCCAGTACTTC.

This chain connects TRBV2 to TRBJ2-7, with 9 bases identical to TRBD1. V gave up 10 bases and J gave up 5 bases; unmatched junction bases: 6. The germline CDR1 and CDR2 sequences are SNHLY and FYNNEI. This CDR3 is 12 amino acids long. CDR3 DNA: TGTGCCACTCAGGGACAGGGTCACGAGCAGTACTTC. It is translated as CATQGQGHEQYF. Full variable domain (outside the CDR3, taken from reference TRBV2 and TRBJ2-7): EPEVTQTPSHQVTQMGQEVILRCVPISNHLYFYWYRQILGQKVEFLVSFYNNEISEKSEIFDDQFSVERPDGSNFTLKIRSTKLEDSAMYFCATQGQGHEQYFGPGTRLTVT.

Points on this clonotype: At one end, the junction sequence differs from germline, possibly due to a read error. This chain uses TRBV4-3 with TRBJ2-7; D gene uncertain. This CDR3 region has 8 residues. CDR1 is LGHNA and CDR2 is YSLEER in the germline V gene. CDR3 sequence (DNA): TGCGCCAGCAGCCAAGGGGACTTC. Translation: CASSQGDF.

This clonotype was observed once. This chain links TRBV29-1 with TRBJ2-2, with a weak D call TRBD2 (5 bases). Trimming removed 3 bases at V and 14 bases at J, with 19 bases between. Per germline, CDR1 SQVTM and CDR2 ANQGSEA. CDR3 length: 13 residues. DNA for the CDR3: TGCAGCGTTGATAGCCAGAACACCGGGGTCCTGTTTTTT. This codes for CSVDSQNTGVLFF.

V gene TRBV28 combines with J gene TRBJ2-3, with D possibly TRBD1 on 5 matching bases. CDR1 is MDHEN, CDR2 SYDVKM, per germline. The CDR3 has 16 residues. Trimming pared 5 bases from V and 2 bases from J, leaving 17 bases between. CDR3 sequence reads: CASSPLRAPDTDTQYF. CDR3 coding DNA: TGTGCCAGCAGTCCCCTCAGGGCCCCCGACACAGATACGCAGTATTTT. The complete variable domain, with remaining parts taken from reference TRBV28 and TRBJ2-3, reads DVKVTQSSRYLVKRTGEKVFLECVQDMDHENMFWYRQDPGLGLRLIYFSYDVKMKEKGDIPEGYSVSREKKERFSLILESASTNQTSMYLCASSPLRAPDTDTQYFGPGTRLTVL.